This TCR beta chain stems from a study of blood T cell repertoires in COVID-19. Study overall: COVID-19 samples from acute and convalescent phases originated in the United States, Italy and Spain. PBMCs, B-cell-depleted T cells, or T cells were the source of the cDNA or gDNA that made up the material.

In the source study's methods: Estimation of nucleated cell counts was performed using reference gene primer amplification. Sequenced by immunoSEQ multiplex PCR; TCRdb stores in-frame clones only, minus some. The V and J calls and clone size come from that table; D and trimming were worked out from the DNA. This table holds 120,000 to 150,000 clones, roughly 78% found once. CDR3 length: 15 amino acids. Deletions cut 0 bases from V and 1 base from J, with 9 bases between. CDR1 is SGHRS and CDR2 is YFSETQ in the germline V gene. The chain is built from TRBV5-1 and TRBJ2-3; D might be TRBD2 (5 bases). The receptor was derived from a human donor with acute or convalescent COVID-19. The donor label of this sample is uncertain. Sequenced sample: peripheral blood. The CDR3 bases are TGCGCCAGCAGCTTGGCCTCCGGGGGCACAGATACGCAGTATTTT. Translated, it gives CASSLASGGTDTQYF.